The present TCR beta chain was sequenced within a study of cytomegalovirus exposure and HLA in healthy donors. Study as a whole: The approximately 670 first-cohort repertoires shared a platform with the roughly 120 validation repertoires, as reported in a later analysis. General study points: The study recorded 150 to 200 TCR beta chains that were cytomegalovirus-associated.

In germline, CDR1 is MGHRA, CDR2 YSYEKL. V lost 6 bases and J lost 3, with 12 bases in between. The CDR3 consists of 13 residues. Only a few counts were recorded for this clone. The antigen is not known. Generated by immunoSEQ multiplex PCR, the TCRdb table keeps only in-frame clones and is missing some. The sample lists 130,000 or so clones, roughly nine tenths seen once, with 0.95% to 1.5% in the top ten. The sample comprised PBMCs. The V gene is TRBV4-1, the J gene TRBJ2-7; D is perhaps TRBD1 (5 bases). The clonotype was recovered from a young woman in good health and CMV-seronegative. In DNA form, the CDR3 reads TGCGCCAGCAGTCGATATGACAGCTACGAGCAGTACTTC. Translated, it gives CASSRYDSYEQYF.